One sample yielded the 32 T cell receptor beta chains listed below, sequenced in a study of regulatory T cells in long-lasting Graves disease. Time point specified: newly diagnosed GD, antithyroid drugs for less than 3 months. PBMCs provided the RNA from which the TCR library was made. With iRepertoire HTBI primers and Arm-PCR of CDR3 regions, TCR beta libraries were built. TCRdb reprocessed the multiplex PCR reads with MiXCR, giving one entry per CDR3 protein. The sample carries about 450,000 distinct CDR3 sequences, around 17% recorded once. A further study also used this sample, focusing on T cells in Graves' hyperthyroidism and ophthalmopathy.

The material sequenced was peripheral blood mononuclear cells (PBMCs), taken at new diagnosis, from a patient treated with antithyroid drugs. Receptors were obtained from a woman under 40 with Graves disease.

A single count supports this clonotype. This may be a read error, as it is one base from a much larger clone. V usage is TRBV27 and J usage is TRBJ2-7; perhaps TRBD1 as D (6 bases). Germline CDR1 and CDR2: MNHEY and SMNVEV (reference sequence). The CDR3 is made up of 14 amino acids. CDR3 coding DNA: TGTGCCAGCAGTCCTCAGGGGCGCATAATCCAGCATTACTTC. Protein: CASSPQGRIIQHYF.

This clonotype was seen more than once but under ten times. The CDR3 region is CASSPRETKDNEQFF. The DNA for the CDR3 is TGTGCCAGCAGCCCGCGGGAGACCAAAGACAATGAGCAGTTCTTC. The chain has TRBV7-9 and TRBJ2-1, with 7 bases fitting TRBD2. The V and J ends lost 5 bases and 5 bases, in that order; junction bases with no gene match: 9. Germline values: CDR1 SEHNR, CDR2 FQNEAQ (reference sequence). The CDR3 is made up of 15 amino acids.

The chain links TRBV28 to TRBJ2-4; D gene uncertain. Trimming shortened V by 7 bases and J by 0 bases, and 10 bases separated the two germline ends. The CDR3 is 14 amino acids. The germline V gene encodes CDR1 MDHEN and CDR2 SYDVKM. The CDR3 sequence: CASTIRLAKNIQYF. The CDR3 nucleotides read TGTGCCAGCACCATTCGGTTAGCCAAAAACATTCAGTACTTC.

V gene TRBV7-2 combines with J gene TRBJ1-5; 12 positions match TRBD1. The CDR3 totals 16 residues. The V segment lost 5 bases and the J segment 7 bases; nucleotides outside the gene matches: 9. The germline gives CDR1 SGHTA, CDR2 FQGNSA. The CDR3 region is CASSPVGTGGGQPQHF. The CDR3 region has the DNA TGTGCCAGCAGCCCGGTGGGGACAGGGGGCGGGCAGCCCCAGCATTTT. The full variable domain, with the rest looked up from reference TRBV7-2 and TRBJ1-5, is GAGVSQSPSNKVTEKGKDVELRCDPISGHTALYWYRQSLGQGLEFLIYFQGNSAPDKSGLPSDRFSAERTGGSVSTLTIQRTQQEDSAVYLCASSPVGTGGGQPQHFGDGTRLSIL.

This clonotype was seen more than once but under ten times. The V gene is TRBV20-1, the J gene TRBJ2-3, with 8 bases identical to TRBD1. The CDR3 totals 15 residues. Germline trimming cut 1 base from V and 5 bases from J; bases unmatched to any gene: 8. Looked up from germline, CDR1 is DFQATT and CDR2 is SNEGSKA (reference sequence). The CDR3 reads CSARAPFGQGDTQYF. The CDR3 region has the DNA TGCAGTGCTAGAGCCCCTTTCGGACAGGGAGATACGCAGTATTTT.

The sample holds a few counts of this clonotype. As DNA, the CDR3 is TGCGCCAGCAGCTTCACGCGGGACAATTCCTATGGCTACACCTTC. Translating it yields CASSFTRDNSYGYTF. The chain links TRBV5-1 to TRBJ1-2; D may be TRBD1 (6 bases). The CDR3 sequence is 15 residues long. The V gene's germline CDR1 is SGHRS and CDR2 YFSETQ. V lost 2 bases and J lost 4, with 15 bases in between.

The CDR3 sequence: CASSSTSGNLGEQFF. CDR3 in DNA: TGTGCCAGCAGCTCGACTAGCGGGAACCTTGGTGAGCAGTTCTTC. The chain couples TRBV7-9 to TRBJ2-1; 11 positions agree with TRBD2. V trimming: 4 bases; J trimming: 9 bases; junction bases outside the gene matches: 8. Germline V CDR1 and CDR2: SEHNR, FQNEAQ (reference sequence). The CDR3 contains 15 residues.

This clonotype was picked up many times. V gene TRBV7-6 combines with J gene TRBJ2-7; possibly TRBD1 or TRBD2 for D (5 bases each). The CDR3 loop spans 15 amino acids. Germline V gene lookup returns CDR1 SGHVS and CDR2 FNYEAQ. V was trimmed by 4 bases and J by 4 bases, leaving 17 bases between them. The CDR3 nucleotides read TGTGCCAGCAGCTCAGGAGCTGCCGAGGGGTACGAGCAGTACTTC. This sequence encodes CASSSGAAEGYEQYF.

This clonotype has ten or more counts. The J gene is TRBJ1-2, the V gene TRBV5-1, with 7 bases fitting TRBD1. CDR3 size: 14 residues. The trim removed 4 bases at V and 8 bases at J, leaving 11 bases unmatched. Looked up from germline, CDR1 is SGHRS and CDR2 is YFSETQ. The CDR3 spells CASSPRQGAKGYTF. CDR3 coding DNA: TGCGCCAGCAGCCCGAGACAGGGTGCGAAAGGCTACACCTTC.

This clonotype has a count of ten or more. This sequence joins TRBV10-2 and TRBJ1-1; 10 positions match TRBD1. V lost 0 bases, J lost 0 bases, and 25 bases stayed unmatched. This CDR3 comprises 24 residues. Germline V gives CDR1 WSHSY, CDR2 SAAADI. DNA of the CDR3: TGCGCCAGCAGTGAGTCCCCGCTAGCCCCGCGTGACCGGGACAGGGGAGGGTTGAACACTGAAGCTTTCTTT. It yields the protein CASSESPLAPRDRDRGGLNTEAFF.

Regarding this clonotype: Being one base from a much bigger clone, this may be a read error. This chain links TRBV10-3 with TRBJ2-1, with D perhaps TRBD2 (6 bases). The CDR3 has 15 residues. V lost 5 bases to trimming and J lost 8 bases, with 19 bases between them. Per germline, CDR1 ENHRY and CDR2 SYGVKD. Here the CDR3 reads CAISPRLVYVDEQFF. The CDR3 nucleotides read TGTGCCATCAGTCCCCGACTAGTTTACGTGGATGAGCAGTTCTTC.

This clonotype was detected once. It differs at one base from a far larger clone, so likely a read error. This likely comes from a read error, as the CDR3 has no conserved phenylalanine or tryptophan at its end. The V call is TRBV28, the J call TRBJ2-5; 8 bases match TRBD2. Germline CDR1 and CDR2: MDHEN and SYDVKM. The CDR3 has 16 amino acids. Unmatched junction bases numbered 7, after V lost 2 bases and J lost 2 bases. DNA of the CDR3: TGTGCCAGCAGTTTAGGGGGAGCGGGAGCTCAAGAGACCCAGTACTCC. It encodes CASSLGGAGAQETQYS.

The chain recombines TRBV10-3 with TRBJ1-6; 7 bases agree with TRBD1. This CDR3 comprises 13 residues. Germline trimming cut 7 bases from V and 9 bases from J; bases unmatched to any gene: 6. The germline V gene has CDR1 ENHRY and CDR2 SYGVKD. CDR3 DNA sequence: TGTGCCATCACTGACAGGGTGGGTTCACCCCTCCACTTT. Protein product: CAITDRVGSPLHF.

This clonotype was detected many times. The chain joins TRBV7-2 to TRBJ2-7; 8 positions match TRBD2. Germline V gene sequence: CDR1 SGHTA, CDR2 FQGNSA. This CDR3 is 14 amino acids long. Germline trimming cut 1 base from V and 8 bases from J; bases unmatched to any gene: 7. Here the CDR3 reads CASSLVREGRQQYF. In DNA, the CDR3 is TGTGCCAGCAGCTTAGTTCGGGAGGGCCGCCAGCAGTACTTC.

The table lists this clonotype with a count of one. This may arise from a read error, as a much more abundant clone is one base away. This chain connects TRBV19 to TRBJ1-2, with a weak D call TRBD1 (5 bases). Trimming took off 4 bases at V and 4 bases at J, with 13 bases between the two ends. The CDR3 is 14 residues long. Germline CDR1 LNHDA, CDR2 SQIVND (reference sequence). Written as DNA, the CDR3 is TGTGCCAGTAGTAGTGTGGGGGTCGGCTATGGCTACACCTTC. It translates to CASSSVGVGYGYTF.

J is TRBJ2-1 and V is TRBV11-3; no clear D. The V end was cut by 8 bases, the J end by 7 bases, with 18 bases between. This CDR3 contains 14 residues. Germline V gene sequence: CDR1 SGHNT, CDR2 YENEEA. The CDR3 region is CASFCLPKWNEQFF. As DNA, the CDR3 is TGTGCCAGCTTTTGTCTACCCAAGTGGAATGAGCAGTTCTTC.

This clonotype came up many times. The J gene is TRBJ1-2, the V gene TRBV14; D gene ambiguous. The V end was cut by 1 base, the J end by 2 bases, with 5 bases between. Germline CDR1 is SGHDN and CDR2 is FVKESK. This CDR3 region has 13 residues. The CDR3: CASSQGPNYGYTF. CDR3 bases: TGTGCCAGCAGCCAAGGACCCAACTATGGCTACACCTTC.

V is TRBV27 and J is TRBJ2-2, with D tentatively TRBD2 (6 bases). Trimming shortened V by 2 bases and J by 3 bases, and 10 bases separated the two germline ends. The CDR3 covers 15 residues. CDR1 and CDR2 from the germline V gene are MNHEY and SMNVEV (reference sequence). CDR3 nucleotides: TGTGCCAGCAGTTTAAGGGAGGCCGACACCGGGGAGCTGTTTTTT. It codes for CASSLREADTGELFF.

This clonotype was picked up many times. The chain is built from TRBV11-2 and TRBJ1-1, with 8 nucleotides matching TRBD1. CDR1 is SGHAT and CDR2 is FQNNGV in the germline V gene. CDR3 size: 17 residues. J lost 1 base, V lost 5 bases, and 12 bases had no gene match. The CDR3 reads CASSLGGQGGWNTEAFF. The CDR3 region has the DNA TGTGCCAGCAGCCTAGGTGGACAGGGTGGTTGGAACACTGAAGCTTTCTTT.

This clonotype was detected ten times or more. CDR3 nucleotides: TGCAGTGCCCCAAGCGGGATCGACTCCTACGAGCAGTACTTC. Encoded protein: CSAPSGIDSYEQYF. J is TRBJ2-7 and V is TRBV20-1; 7 bases align to TRBD2. The CDR3 length is 14 residues. Germline values: CDR1 DFQATT, CDR2 SNEGSKA (reference sequence). Trimming took 6 bases from V and 0 from J; bases not matched to a gene: 8.

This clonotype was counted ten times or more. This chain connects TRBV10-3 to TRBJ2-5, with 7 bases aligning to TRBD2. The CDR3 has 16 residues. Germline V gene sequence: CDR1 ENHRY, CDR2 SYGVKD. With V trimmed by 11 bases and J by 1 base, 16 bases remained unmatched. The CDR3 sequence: CAAGTATGGRQETQYF. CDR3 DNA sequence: TGTGCCGCGGGGACTGCTACGGGGGGACGCCAAGAGACCCAGTACTTC.

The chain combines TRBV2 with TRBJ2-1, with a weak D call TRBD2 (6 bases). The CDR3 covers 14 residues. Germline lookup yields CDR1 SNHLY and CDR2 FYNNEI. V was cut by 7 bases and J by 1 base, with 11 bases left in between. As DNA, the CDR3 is TGTGCCAGCAACCGGGACTTTTCCTACAATGAGCAGTTCTTC. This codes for CASNRDFSYNEQFF.

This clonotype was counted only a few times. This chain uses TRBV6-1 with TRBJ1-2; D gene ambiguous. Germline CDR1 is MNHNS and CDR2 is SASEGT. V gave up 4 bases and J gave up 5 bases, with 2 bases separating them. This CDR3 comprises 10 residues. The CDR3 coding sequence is TGTGCCAGCAGTGTATATGGCTACACCTTC. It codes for CASSVYGYTF.

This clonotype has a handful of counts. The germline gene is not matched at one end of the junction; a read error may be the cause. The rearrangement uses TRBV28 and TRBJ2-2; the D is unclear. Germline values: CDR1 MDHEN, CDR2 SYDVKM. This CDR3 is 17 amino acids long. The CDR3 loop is CAGSFPPRHVDTGELFF. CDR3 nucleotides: TGTGCCGGCAGTTTCCCTCCAAGACATGTCGACACCGGGGAGCTGTTTTTT.

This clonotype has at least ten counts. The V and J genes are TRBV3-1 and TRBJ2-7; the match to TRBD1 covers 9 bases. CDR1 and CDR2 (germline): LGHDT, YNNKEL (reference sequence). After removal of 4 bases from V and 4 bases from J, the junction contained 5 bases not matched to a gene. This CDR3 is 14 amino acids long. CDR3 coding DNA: TGTGCCAGCAGCCTGACAGGGGGTCAGTACGAGCAGTACTTC. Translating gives CASSLTGGQYEQYF.

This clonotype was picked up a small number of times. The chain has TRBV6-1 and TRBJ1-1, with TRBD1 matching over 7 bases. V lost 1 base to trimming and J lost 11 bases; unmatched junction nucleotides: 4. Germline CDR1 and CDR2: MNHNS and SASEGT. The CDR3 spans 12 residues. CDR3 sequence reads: CASSEGGRGAFF. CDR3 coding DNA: TGTGCCAGCAGTGAAGGCGGCAGGGGGGCTTTCTTT.

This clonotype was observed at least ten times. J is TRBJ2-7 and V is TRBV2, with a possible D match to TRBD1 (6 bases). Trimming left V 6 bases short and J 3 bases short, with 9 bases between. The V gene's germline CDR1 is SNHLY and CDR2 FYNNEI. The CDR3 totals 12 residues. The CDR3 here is CASRAQGYEQYF. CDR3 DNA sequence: TGTGCCAGCAGAGCACAGGGCTACGAGCAGTACTTC.

The CDR3 coding sequence is TGTGCGAGTGGCAGGGTCTCGGCGAACACCGGGGAGCTGTTTTTT. Its protein is CASGRVSANTGELFF. V and J are TRBV10-3 and TRBJ2-2; perhaps TRBD1 as D (5 bases). From germline, CDR1 is ENHRY and CDR2 SYGVKD. The CDR3 is made up of 15 amino acids.

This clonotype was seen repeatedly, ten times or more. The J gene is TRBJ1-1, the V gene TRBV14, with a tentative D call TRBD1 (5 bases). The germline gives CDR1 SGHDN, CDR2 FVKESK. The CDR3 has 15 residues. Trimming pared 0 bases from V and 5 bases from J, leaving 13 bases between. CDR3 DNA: TGTGCCAGCAGCCAAGAACTTGCAGGGCGGACTGAAGCTTTCTTT. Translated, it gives CASSQELAGRTEAFF.

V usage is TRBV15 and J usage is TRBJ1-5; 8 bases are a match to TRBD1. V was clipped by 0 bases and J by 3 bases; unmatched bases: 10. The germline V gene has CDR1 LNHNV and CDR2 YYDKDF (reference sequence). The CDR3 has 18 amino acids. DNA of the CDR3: TGTGCCACCAGCAGAGATCCGAGACAGGGGTTCTACAATCAGCCCCAGCATTTT. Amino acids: CATSRDPRQGFYNQPQHF.

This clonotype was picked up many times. The CDR3, as DNA: TGTGCCAGCAGTCCTTTGGGCCACTACAATGAGCAGTTCTTC. Translation gives CASSPLGHYNEQFF. The rearrangement joins TRBV27 to TRBJ2-1, with D hard to call. The V end was cut by 5 bases, the J end by 3 bases, with 11 bases between. Germline CDR1 reads MNHEY; CDR2 reads SMNVEV (reference sequence). CDR3 size: 14 residues.

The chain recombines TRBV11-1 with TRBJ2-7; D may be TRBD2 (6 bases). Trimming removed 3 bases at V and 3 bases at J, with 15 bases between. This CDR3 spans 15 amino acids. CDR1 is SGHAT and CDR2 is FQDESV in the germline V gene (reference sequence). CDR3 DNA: TGTGCCAGCAGCTTTGGCGGGACTTTCGACTACGAGCAGTACTTC. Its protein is CASSFGGTFDYEQYF.